These 19 T cell receptor beta chains were all obtained from the same sample, sequenced in a study of Graves' ophthalmopathy and Graves' hyperthyroidism. RNA transcripts were the template, and TCR beta CDR3 regions were amplified from them. Investigators did first-round RT-PCR with HTBI primers, then second-round multiplex PCR. One entry per CDR3 protein results from TCRdb running MiXCR on the multiplex PCR reads. Seen here are approximately 330,000 distinct CDR3 sequences, roughly 15% observed once, and the top ten hold more than 9%. The sequenced sample was peripheral blood. The receptors come from an adult man with Graves' ophthalmopathy.

This clonotype was seen ten or more times. The rearrangement joins TRBV24-1 to TRBJ2-7; a possible D gene is TRBD1 (5 bases). The CDR3 consists of 14 residues. Looked up from germline, CDR1 is KGHDR and CDR2 is SFDVKD. Trimming removed 4 bases at V and 0 bases at J, with 9 bases between. CDR3 region: CATSERTISYEQYF. Here the CDR3 DNA reads TGTGCCACCAGTGAAAGGACAATCTCCTACGAGCAGTACTTC.

This clonotype was counted ten times or more. In nucleotides, the CDR3 is TGCAGTGGACGGCAGGGCGTCGACGAGCAGTACTTC. Protein sequence: CSGRQGVDEQYF. The gene calls are TRBV20-1 and TRBJ2-7, with a weak D call TRBD1 (5 bases). Germline CDR1 DFQATT, CDR2 SNEGSKA (reference sequence). This CDR3 region has 12 residues. V shed 7 bases and J shed 5 bases, with 15 bases lying between them.

This sequence joins TRBV5-1 and TRBJ2-5, with 9 nucleotides matching TRBD2. Trimming at V came to 3 bases and at J to 5 bases, leaving 8 bases not matched to a gene. Germline loops: CDR1 SGHRS, CDR2 YFSETQ. CDR3 size: 15 residues. The CDR3 DNA sequence: TGCGCCAGCAGCTCGGGCCTAGCGGGACGGGAGACCCAGTACTTC. Residues: CASSSGLAGRETQYF.

This clonotype was picked up many times. The J gene is TRBJ1-1, the V gene TRBV6-5; D perhaps matches TRBD1 (6 bases). V was clipped by 7 bases and J by 4 bases, with 13 bases between them. Germline V gene lookup returns CDR1 MNHEY and CDR2 SVGAGI. The CDR3 loop spans 13 amino acids. The CDR3 reads CASTFTGSTEAFF. In DNA form, the CDR3 reads TGTGCCAGCACCTTTACAGGGAGCACTGAAGCTTTCTTT.

This clonotype has ten or more counts. This chain joins TRBV28 and TRBJ1-2; 9 positions match TRBD1. The CDR3 contains 16 residues. Germline V CDR1 and CDR2: MDHEN, SYDVKM. The trim removed 5 bases at V and 7 bases at J, leaving 14 bases unmatched. DNA for the CDR3: TGTGCCAGCAGTGTAAACCGGGACAGGGTCCGTGGTGGCTACACCTTC. It yields the protein CASSVNRDRVRGGYTF.

This clonotype was counted a few times. The V call is TRBV30, the J call TRBJ2-2, with a weak D call TRBD2 (6 bases). V shed 2 bases and J shed 5 bases, with 12 bases lying between them. This CDR3 spans 14 amino acids. Germline CDR1 is GTSNPN and CDR2 is SVGIG (reference sequence). The CDR3 sequence: CAWSLGLSTGELFF. The CDR3 DNA sequence: TGTGCCTGGAGTCTAGGACTATCGACCGGGGAGCTGTTTTTT.

This clonotype was recorded at least ten times. The V gene is TRBV6-2 or TRBV6-3, the J gene TRBJ1-1, with D possibly being TRBD1 (6 bases). CDR1 is MNHEY, CDR2 SVGEGT, per germline. V dropped 7 bases and J dropped 3 bases, with 18 bases sitting between them. The length of the CDR3 is 15 residues. The CDR3 DNA follows: TGTGCCAGCACCTCCCTGGGGGGGCTGGACACTGAAGCTTTCTTT. This translates into CASTSLGGLDTEAFF.

The rearrangement uses TRBV12-3 or TRBV12-4 and TRBJ2-4; 13 nucleotides agree with TRBD2. V shed 5 bases and J 0 bases; nucleotides not matched to a gene: 7. CDR3 length: 18 amino acids. CDR3 amino acids: CASSPLGLAGSAKNIQYF. CDR3 nucleotide sequence: TGTGCCAGCAGTCCTCTGGGACTAGCGGGATCAGCCAAAAACATTCAGTACTTC.

There are many counts of this clonotype. The rearrangement links TRBV4-2 to TRBJ2-7; 8 positions match TRBD2. Germline V gene lookup returns CDR1 LGHNA and CDR2 YNFKEQ. CDR3 length: 18 amino acids. V shed 0 bases and J 2 bases; nucleotides not matched to a gene: 12. In nucleotides, the CDR3 is TGTGCCAGCAGCCAAGACCTCCAGGGACTAGATATCACCTACGAGCAGTACTTC. Its translation: CASSQDLQGLDITYEQYF.

This clonotype was seen many times. Germline is not matched at one junction end, which may reflect a read error. V and J are TRBV7-3 and TRBJ2-2; 12 bases agree with TRBD1. The V gene's germline CDR1 is SGHTA and CDR2 FQGTGA. CDR3 length: 17 residues. Written as DNA, the CDR3 is TGTGCCAGCAGCCTAACCCGGGACAGGGGGCAAACCGGGGAGCTGTTTTTT. It encodes CASSLTRDRGQTGELFF.

This clonotype came up many times. This chain links TRBV20-1 with TRBJ2-2; D is uncertain. Germline lookup yields CDR1 DFQATT and CDR2 SNEGSKA (reference sequence). V was shortened by 6 bases and J by 2 bases, with 7 bases between the two germline ends. The CDR3 sequence is 12 residues long. In DNA, the CDR3 is TGCAGTGCCCGTGATAACACCGGGGAGCTGTTTTTT. This codes for CSARDNTGELFF.

To note about this clonotype: Its ends do not fully match the called genes, so a read error is possible. This chain connects TRBV6-1 to TRBJ1-2, with 9 bases lining up with TRBD1. The CDR3 spans 12 residues. From germline, CDR1 is MNHNS and CDR2 SASEGT. CDR3 sequence: CASTGDRDGYIF. For the CDR3, the DNA is TGTGCCAGCACTGGGGACAGGGATGGCTACATCTTC.

This clonotype was seen at least ten times. The chain combines TRBV28 with TRBJ2-3; TRBD2 matches at 8 bases. This CDR3 is 15 amino acids long. From germline, CDR1 is MDHEN and CDR2 SYDVKM. Trimming took 5 bases from V and 11 from J; bases not matched to a gene: 15. In nucleotides, the CDR3 is TGTGCCAGCAGTCCCCCGGGACTAGGGGGTCGGGGGCAGTATTTT. Encoded protein: CASSPPGLGGRGQYF.

This clonotype has a count of ten or more. The chain uses TRBV28 and TRBJ2-7; TRBD1 aligns across 8 bases. Germline CDR1 and CDR2: MDHEN and SYDVKM. This CDR3 has 14 amino acids. J gave up 6 bases and V 3 bases, and 7 bases lay outside the gene matches. The CDR3 spells CASSFTDRGGEQYF. DNA of the CDR3: TGTGCCAGCAGTTTCACAGACAGGGGCGGCGAGCAGTACTTC.

In the case of this clonotype: A much larger clone lies a single base off, so this may be a read error. The CDR3 DNA sequence: TGTGCCAGCAGACCCGGGACAGGGGGCACACCCCTCCACTTT. Protein sequence: CASRPGTGGTPLHF. The V call is TRBV6-1, the J call TRBJ1-6, with 12 bases matching TRBD1. The ends lost 6 bases at V and 11 bases at J; junction bases unmatched: 5. Germline loops: CDR1 MNHNS, CDR2 SASEGT. The CDR3 length is 14 residues.

The sample holds many counts of this clonotype. The chain uses TRBV15 and TRBJ2-5; D is undetermined. CDR1 and CDR2 from the germline V gene are LNHNV and YYDKDF (reference sequence). The CDR3 extends over 14 amino acids. Trimming took off 0 bases at V and 2 bases at J, with 7 bases between the two ends. The CDR3 coding sequence is TGTGCCACCAGCAGAGATCGACGTCAAGAGACCCAGTACTTC. Residues: CATSRDRRQETQYF.

This clonotype was detected once. V gene TRBV6-1 combines with J gene TRBJ2-2, with D possibly TRBD2 on 5 matching bases. Trimming removed 5 bases at V and 6 bases at J, with 16 bases between. The CDR3 has 15 amino acids. CDR1 is MNHNS and CDR2 is SASEGT in the germline V gene. The DNA of the CDR3 is TGTGCCAGCAGTCGGGGAGCGCATATGGCCGGGGAGCTGTTTTTT. It codes for CASSRGAHMAGELFF.

This clonotype occurred many times. Mismatch with germline at one junction end may stem from a read error. The CDR3 protein is CASSMVNTEALF. The DNA for the CDR3 is TGTGCCAGCAGCATGGTGAACACTGAAGCTTTATTT. The gene calls are TRBV7-3 and TRBJ1-1, with D unresolved. The germline gives CDR1 SGHTA, CDR2 FQGTGA. The CDR3 totals 12 residues.

There are many counts of this clonotype. The chain couples TRBV27 to TRBJ1-1; possible D gene TRBD1, 6 bases. Germline CDR1 and CDR2: MNHEY and SMNVEV (reference sequence). The CDR3 is 15 residues long. V lost 4 bases and J 1 base, leaving 13 bases between the germline ends. The CDR3 region is CASSSNRAGNTEAFF. CDR3 nucleotides: TGTGCCAGCAGTTCAAACAGGGCAGGGAACACTGAAGCTTTCTTT.